These T cell receptor beta chains were read from a single sample in a study of CD8 T cells in ankylosing spondylitis. Via MiXCR, TCRdb re-called the 5' RACE reads, giving one row per CDR3 protein. The sample has a few hundred thousand distinct CDR3 sequences, around 19% seen once; the top ten hold 42%. The sequenced sample was blood, either unsorted or a sorted T cell fraction (not recorded which). The origin of the receptors is a male donor with ankylosing spondylitis. The CDR3 runs from the conserved cysteine through the conserved F or W. The D gene is left open where the match is weak.

j_call cdr3_length v_call d_call cdr3_aa
TRBJ1-1 13 TRBV27 . CASSSTGPRGAFF
TRBJ2-1 16 TRBV6-4 . CASSDSTASAYNEQFF
TRBJ2-3 13 TRBV4-2 TRBD1 CASSQGDRDTQYF
TRBJ2-1 15 TRBV7-8 TRBD2 CASSFQLAGLRVQFF
TRBJ2-1 15 TRBV20-1 TRBD2 CSARGRLAPSDEQFF
TRBJ1-5 15 TRBV28 . CASSLEGMGNQPQHF
TRBJ1-2 15 TRBV15 . CATSREGRVGGGYTF
TRBJ2-1 12 TRBV14 TRBD2 CASSPVGEGRFF
TRBJ2-1 20 TRBV7-8 . CASSFRLPNSVSGQYNEQFF
TRBJ2-7 20 TRBV4-1 TRBD2 CASSQDWTERTSGRPDEQYF
TRBJ1-6 14 TRBV7-9 . CASSLADSRSPLHF
TRBJ1-5 14 TRBV5-1 . CASRGVNGNQPQHF
TRBJ2-2 15 TRBV9 . CASPMEGANTGELFF
TRBJ1-1 14 TRBV6-5 . CASSYEGLNTEAFF
TRBJ2-2 17 TRBV4-2 TRBD1 CASSQIGQGDDTGELFF
TRBJ2-7 14 TRBV5-4 TRBD1 CASSLGDRTYEQYF
TRBJ2-2 16 TRBV4-1 TRBD2 CASSFRTSGGTGELFF
TRBJ2-1 14 TRBV5-1 TRBD2 CASSFAGGALEQFF
TRBJ2-1 16 TRBV2 . CASSDRSGATYNEQFF
TRBJ2-7 15 TRBV28 TRBD1 CASSTGQGATYEQYF
TRBJ2-2 14 TRBV7-6 . CASSIEANTVELFF
TRBJ2-3 15 TRBV7-9 . CASSFYMGEADTQYF
TRBJ2-7 15 TRBV7-2 TRBD1 CASSPTGGGIYEQYF
TRBJ2-7 16 TRBV25-1 . CASRSLGAYPDNEQYF
TRBJ2-7 14 TRBV4-2 . CASSLEVLAREQYF
TRBJ2-1 16 TRBV7-9 TRBD2 CASSAAEGGSYNEQFF
TRBJ2-1 16 TRBV2 . CASSDKDRWPYNEQFF
TRBJ2-3 17 TRBV4-2 TRBD2 CASSLGLAGVYSDTQYF
TRBJ2-5 13 TRBV15 . CATSRDRQETQYF
TRBJ2-3 15 TRBV24-1 TRBD2 CATSDSWREVDTQYF
TRBJ2-7 15 TRBV5-1 TRBD1 CASSPWTGSLYEQYF
TRBJ2-7 14 TRBV20-1 . CSARRDDGAYEQYF
TRBJ2-7 15 TRBV6-5 TRBD1 CASISTRSGQYEQYF
TRBJ2-2 17 TRBV7-2 TRBD2 CASSLEVGRAGSGELFF
TRBJ2-1 16 TRBV20-1 TRBD2 CSARALAGVSYNEQFF
TRBJ1-1 12 TRBV10-3 . CAISEGNTEAFF
TRBJ2-1 15 TRBV7-8 . CASSLVGDSYNEQFF
TRBJ2-3 14 TRBV7-9 . CASSLGQNADTQYF
TRBJ2-7 14 TRBV24-1 . CAPKGTTLLGEQYF
TRBJ2-1 17 TRBV20-1 . CSARVEGGGPSYNEQFF
TRBJ2-1 12 TRBV6-2/TRBV6-3 . CASSYSPLGQFF
TRBJ1-1 13 TRBV14 . CASSQGGAPEAFF
TRBJ2-3 15 TRBV28 . CASSWTAVSTDTQYF
TRBJ1-4 14 TRBV6-5 . CASRSAAENEKLFF
TRBJ2-3 16 TRBV2 . CASSELVAGATDTQYF
TRBJ1-5 15 TRBV12-3/TRBV12-4 TRBD1 CASSWGQGLNQPQHF
TRBJ2-7 14 TRBV3-1 . CASSQGTISYEQYF
TRBJ2-7 13 TRBV10-3 . CAISPVTSYEQYF
TRBJ2-1 16 TRBV3-1 . CASSQDPGVSYNEQFF
TRBJ2-7 14 TRBV7-8 . CASSLEGQTYEQYF
TRBJ2-5 12 TRBV4-2 . CASSQGQTPQYF
TRBJ2-7 14 TRBV27 . CASRGYISLGEQYF
TRBJ1-2 16 TRBV6-1 . CASSEVQVSWDYGYTF
TRBJ1-5 15 TRBV5-6 . CASSLGGTGSWAQHF
TRBJ2-7 15 TRBV27 TRBD1 CASSFGTVPTYEQYF